The source of this TCR beta chain is a study of radiation and T cells in renal cell carcinoma. Study background: Nephrectomy followed 15 Gy stereotactic body radiation by 4 weeks.

Notes on the study in general: Without pretreatment biopsies, baseline tumor clonotype presence was undetermined.

The protocol was immunoSEQ multiplex PCR, while the TCRdb copy is restricted to in-frame clones and leaves out a portion. The sample shows about 150,000 clones, 88% of them seen only once. The time point is: baseline pretreatment blood. Treatment reported: 15 Gy SBRT to primary tumor, nephrectomy 4 weeks later. After SBRT, blood was collected at 2 and 4 weeks, plus baseline. This renal cell carcinoma was of the clear cell type. Worth noting for this clone: As yet, its antigen is unknown.

The sequenced sample was blood, obtained from a patient whose treatment included radiotherapy and nephrectomy. This receptor was obtained from a woman between 65 and 79 years old with renal cell carcinoma.

The chain's CDR3 is CASRRLAGGGETQYF. CDR3 nucleotides: TGCGCCAGCAGGCGACTCGCGGGGGGGGGCGAGACCCAGTACTTC. The J gene is TRBJ2-5, the V gene TRBV5-1; 9 bases map to TRBD2. Germline V CDR1 and CDR2: SGHRS, YFSETQ. The V gene end was trimmed by 5 bases and the J gene end by 5 bases; junction bases not matched to a gene: 10. The CDR3 has 15 residues.